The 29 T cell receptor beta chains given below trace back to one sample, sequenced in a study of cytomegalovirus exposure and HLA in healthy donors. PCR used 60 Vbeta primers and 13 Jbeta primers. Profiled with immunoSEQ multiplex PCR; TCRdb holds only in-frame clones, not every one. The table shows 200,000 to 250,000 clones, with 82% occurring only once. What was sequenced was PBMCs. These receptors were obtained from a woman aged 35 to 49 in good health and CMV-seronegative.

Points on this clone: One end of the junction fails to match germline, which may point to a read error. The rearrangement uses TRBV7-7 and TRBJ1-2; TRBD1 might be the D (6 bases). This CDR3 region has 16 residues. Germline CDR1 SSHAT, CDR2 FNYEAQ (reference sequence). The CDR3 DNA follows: TGTGCTAGCAGCCCTATCCCCCAAACAGGGTCTGGCGGCTACACCTTC. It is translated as CASSPIPQTGSGGYTF. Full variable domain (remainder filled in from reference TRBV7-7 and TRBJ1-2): GAGVSQSPRYKVTKRGQDVTLRCDPISSHATLYWYQQALGQGPEFLTYFNYEAQPDKSGLPSDRFSAERPEGSISTLTIQRTEQRDSAMYRCASSPIPQTGSGGYTFGSGTRLTVV.

DNA of the CDR3: TGTGCCATCAGTGGTGGCGGGGGTCCCACAGATACGCAGTATTTT. Translating it yields CAISGGGGPTDTQYF. The rearrangement links TRBV10-3 to TRBJ2-3; 7 bases are a match to TRBD2. Germline V gene lookup returns CDR1 ENHRY and CDR2 SYGVKD. V trimming: 4 bases; J trimming: 2 bases; junction bases outside the gene matches: 6. This CDR3 is 15 amino acids long.

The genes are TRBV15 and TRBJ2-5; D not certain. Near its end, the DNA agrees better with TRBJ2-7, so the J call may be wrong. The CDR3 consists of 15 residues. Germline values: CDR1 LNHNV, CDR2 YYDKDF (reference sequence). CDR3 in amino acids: CATSRAVGSTYEQYF. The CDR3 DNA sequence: TGTGCCACCAGCAGAGCCGTCGGTTCCACCTACGAGCAGTACTTC.

The CDR3 DNA reads as TGTGCCAGCAGAATTGACCAGGGTGTAGGGGAGCTGTTTTTT. Translated: CASRIDQGVGELFF. V gene TRBV7-2 combines with J gene TRBJ2-2; maybe TRBD1 (5 bases). CDR1 is SGHTA and CDR2 is FQGNSA in the germline V gene. The CDR3 loop spans 14 amino acids. Trimming pared 6 bases from V and 8 bases from J, leaving 16 bases between.

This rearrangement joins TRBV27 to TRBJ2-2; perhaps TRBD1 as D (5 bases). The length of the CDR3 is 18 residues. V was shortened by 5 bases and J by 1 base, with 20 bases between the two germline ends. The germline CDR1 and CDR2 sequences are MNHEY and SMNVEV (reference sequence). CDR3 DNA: TGTGCCAGCAGTCTCACCCCGCGACAGTTGTTGAACACCGGGGAGCTGTTTTTT. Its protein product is CASSLTPRQLLNTGELFF.

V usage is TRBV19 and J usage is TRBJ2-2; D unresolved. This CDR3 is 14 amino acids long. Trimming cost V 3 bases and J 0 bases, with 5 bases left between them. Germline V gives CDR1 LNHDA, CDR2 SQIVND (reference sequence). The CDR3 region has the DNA TGTGCCAGTAGTATTCAATCGAACACCGGGGAGCTGTTTTTT. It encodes CASSIQSNTGELFF. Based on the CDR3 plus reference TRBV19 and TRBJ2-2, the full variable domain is DGGITQSPKYLFRKEGQNVTLSCEQNLNHDAMYWYRQDPGQGLRLIYYSQIVNDFQKGDIAEGYSVSREKKESFPLTVTSAQKNPTAFYLCASSIQSNTGELFFGEGSRLTVL.

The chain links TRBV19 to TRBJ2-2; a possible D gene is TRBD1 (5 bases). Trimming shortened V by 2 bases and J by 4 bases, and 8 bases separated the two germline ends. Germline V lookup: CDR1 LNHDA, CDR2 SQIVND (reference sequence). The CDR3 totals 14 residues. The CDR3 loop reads CASSITGPTGELFF. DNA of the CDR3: TGTGCCAGTAGTATAACAGGACCCACCGGGGAGCTGTTTTTT.

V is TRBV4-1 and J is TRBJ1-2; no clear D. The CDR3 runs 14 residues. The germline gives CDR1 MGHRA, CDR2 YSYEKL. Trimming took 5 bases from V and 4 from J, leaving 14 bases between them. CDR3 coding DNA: TGCGCCAGCAGCTCCGGAAGCGGATCCTATGGCTACACCTTC. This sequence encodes CASSSGSGSYGYTF.

As DNA, the CDR3 is TGTGCCAGCAGCCAACCCTCGGGGCGGGGGAACACTGAAGCTTTCTTT. It yields the protein CASSQPSGRGNTEAFF. V gene TRBV14 combines with J gene TRBJ1-1, with D possibly TRBD1 on 5 matching bases. With 2 bases removed from V and 1 base from J, the gap between germline ends came to 14 bases. Germline assignment: CDR1 SGHDN and CDR2 FVKESK. The CDR3 contains 16 residues.

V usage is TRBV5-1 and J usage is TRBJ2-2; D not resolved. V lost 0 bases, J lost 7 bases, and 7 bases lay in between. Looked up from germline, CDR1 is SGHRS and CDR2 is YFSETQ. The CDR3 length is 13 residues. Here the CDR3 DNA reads TGCGCCAGCAGCTTGGCTCGGAGCGGGGAGCTGTTTTTT. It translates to CASSLARSGELFF. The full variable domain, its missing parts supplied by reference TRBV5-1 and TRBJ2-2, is KAGVTQTPRYLIKTRGQQVTLSCSPISGHRSVSWYQQTPGQGLQFLFEYFSETQRNKGNFPGRFSGRQFSNSRSEMNVSTLELGDSALYLCASSLARSGELFFGEGSRLTVL.

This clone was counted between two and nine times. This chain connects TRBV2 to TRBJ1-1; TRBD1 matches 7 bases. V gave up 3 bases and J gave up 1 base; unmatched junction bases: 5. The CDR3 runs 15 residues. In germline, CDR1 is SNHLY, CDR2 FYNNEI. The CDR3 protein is CASSDWTGKNTEAFF. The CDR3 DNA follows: TGTGCCAGCAGTGATTGGACAGGCAAGAACACTGAAGCTTTCTTT.

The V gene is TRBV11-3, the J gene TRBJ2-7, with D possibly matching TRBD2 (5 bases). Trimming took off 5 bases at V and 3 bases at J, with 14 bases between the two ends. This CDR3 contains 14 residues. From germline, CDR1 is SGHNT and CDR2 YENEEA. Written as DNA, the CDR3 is TGTGCCAGCAGCCCTCCCTCGGGGATCTACGAGCAGTACTTC. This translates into CASSPPSGIYEQYF.

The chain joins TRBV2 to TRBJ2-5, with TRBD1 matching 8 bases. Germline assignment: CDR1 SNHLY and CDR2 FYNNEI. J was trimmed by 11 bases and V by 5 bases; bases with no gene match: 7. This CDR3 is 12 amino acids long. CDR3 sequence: CASSPGGEEQYF. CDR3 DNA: TGTGCCAGCAGTCCAGGGGGCGAGGAGCAGTACTTC.

The CDR3 region is CASTTRQDISQYF. CDR3 DNA sequence: TGTGCCAGCACCACCCGACAGGATATATCGCAGTACTTC. This chain uses TRBV7-8 with TRBJ2-7; TRBD1 is a possible D gene (6 bases). V gave up 7 bases and J gave up 9 bases, with 19 bases separating them. The CDR3 length is 13 residues. CDR1 is SGHVS, CDR2 FQNEAQ, per germline. The variable domain in full, completed from reference TRBV7-8 and TRBJ2-7, reads GAGVSQSPRYKVAKRGQDVALRCDPISGHVSLFWYQQALGQGPEFLTYFQNEAQLDKSGLPSDRFFAERPEGSVSTLKIQRTQQEDSAVYLCASTTRQDISQYFGPGTRLTVT.

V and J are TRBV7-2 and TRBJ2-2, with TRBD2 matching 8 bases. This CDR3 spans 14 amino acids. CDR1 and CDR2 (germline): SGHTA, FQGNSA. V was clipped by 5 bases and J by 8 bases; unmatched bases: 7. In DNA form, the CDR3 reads TGTGCCAGCAGCCTCGGGGGGGGTTTAGGGGAGCTGTTTTTT. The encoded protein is CASSLGGGLGELFF.

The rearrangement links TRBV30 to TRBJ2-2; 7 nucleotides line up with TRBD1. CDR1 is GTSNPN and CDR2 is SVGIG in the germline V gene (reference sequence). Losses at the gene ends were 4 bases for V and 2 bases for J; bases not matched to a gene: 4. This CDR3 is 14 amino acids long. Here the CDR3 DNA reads TGTGCCTGGACGGGGACAGTTAACACCGGGGAGCTGTTTTTT. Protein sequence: CAWTGTVNTGELFF.

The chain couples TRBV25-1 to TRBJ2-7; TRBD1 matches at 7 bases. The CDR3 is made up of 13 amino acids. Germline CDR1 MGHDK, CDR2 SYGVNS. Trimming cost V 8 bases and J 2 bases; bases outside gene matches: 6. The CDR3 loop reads CASGDSSAYEQYF. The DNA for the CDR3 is TGTGCCAGCGGGGACAGCAGCGCCTACGAGCAGTACTTC.

CDR3 nucleotide sequence: TGTGCCAGCTCGGCCGGGGGTAGCAATCAGCCCCAGCATTTT. It codes for CASSAGGSNQPQHF. The rearrangement links TRBV18 to TRBJ1-5; maybe TRBD1 (5 bases). The ends were cut back, 6 bases at V and 0 bases at J, with 9 bases in the middle. CDR1 is KGHSH and CDR2 is LQKENI in the germline V gene. CDR3 size: 14 residues. Full variable domain (outside the CDR3, taken from reference TRBV18 and TRBJ1-5): NAGVMQNPRHLVRRRGQEARLRCSPMKGHSHVYWYRQLPEEGLKFMVYLQKENIIDESGMPKERFSAEFPKEGPSILRIQQVVRGDSAAYFCASSAGGSNQPQHFGDGTRLSIL.

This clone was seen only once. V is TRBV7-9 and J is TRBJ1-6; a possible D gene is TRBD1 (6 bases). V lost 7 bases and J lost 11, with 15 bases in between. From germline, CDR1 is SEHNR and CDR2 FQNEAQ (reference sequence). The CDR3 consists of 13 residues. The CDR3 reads CASNRQGTAPLHF. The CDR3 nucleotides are TGTGCCAGCAACCGGCAGGGGACGGCACCCCTCCACTTT.

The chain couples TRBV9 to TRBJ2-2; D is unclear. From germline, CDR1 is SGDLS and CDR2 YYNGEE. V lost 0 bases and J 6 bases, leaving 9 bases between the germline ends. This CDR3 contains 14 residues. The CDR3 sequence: CASSVGSGPGELFF. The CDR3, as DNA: TGTGCCAGCAGCGTAGGAAGTGGGCCCGGGGAGCTGTTTTTT.

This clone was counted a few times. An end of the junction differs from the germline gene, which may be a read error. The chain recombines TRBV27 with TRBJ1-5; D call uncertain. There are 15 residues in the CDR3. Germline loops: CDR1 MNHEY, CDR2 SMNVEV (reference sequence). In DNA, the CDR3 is TGTGCCAGCAGTTTACGGGAAGGAAGCAGTCAGCCCCAGCATTTT. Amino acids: CASSLREGSSQPQHF.

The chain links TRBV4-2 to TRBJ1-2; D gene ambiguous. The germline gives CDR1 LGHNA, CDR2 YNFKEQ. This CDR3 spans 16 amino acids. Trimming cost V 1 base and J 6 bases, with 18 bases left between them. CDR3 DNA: TGTGCCAGCAGCCAAGTTCAGGCGGAGGGCCCCAATGGCTACACCTTC. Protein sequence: CASSQVQAEGPNGYTF.

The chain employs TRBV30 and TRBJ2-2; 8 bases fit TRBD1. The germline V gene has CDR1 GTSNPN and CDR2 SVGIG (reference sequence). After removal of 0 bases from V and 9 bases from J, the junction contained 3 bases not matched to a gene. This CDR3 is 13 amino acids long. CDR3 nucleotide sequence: TGTGCCTGGAGTGTCGACAGGGGACGGGAGCTGTTTTTT. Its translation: CAWSVDRGRELFF.

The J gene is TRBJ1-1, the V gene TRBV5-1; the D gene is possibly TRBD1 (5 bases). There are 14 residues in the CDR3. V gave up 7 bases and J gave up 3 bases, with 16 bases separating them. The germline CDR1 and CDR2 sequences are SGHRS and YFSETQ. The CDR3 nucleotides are TGCGCCAGCCGTACCTCGGAGGGGTACACTGAAGCTTTCTTT. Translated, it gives CASRTSEGYTEAFF.

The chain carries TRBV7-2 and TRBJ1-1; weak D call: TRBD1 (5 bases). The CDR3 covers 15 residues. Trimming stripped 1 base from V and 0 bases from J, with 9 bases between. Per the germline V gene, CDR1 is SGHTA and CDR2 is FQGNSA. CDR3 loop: CASSLGRGLNTEAFF. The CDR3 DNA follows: TGTGCCAGCAGCTTAGGGCGGGGACTGAACACTGAAGCTTTCTTT.

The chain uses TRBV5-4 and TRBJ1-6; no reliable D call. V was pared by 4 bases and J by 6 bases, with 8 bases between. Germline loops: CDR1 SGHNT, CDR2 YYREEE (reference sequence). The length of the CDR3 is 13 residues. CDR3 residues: CASSRNSNSPLHF. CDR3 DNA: TGTGCCAGCAGCCGAAACAGTAATTCACCCCTCCACTTT.

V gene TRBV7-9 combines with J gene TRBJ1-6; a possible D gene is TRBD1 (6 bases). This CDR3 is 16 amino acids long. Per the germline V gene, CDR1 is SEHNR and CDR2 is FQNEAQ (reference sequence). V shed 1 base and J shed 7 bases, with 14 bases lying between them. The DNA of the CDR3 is TGTGCCAGCAGCTTAGGCGGTCCAGACAGGAATTCACCCCTCCACTTT. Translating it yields CASSLGGPDRNSPLHF. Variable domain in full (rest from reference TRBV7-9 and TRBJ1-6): DTGVSQNPRHKITKRGQNVTFRCDPISEHNRLYWYRQTLGQGPEFLTYFQNEAQLEKSRLLSDRFSAERPKGSFSTLEIQRTEQGDSAMYLCASSLGGPDRNSPLHFGNGTRLTVT.

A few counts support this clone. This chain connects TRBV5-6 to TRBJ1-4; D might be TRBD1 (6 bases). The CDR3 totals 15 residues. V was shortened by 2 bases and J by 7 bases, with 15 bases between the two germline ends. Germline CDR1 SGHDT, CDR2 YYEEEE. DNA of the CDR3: TGTGCCAGCAGCTTTCAGACAGGAGCCTCTGAAAAACTGTTTTTT. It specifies CASSFQTGASEKLFF.

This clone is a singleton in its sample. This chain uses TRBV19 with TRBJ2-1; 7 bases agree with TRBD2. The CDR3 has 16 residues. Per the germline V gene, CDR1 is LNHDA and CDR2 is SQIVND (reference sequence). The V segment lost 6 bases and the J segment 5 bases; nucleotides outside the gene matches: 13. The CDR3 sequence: CASRGLGGLTHNEQFF. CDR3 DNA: TGTGCCAGTAGGGGCTTGGGGGGACTAACCCACAATGAGCAGTTCTTC. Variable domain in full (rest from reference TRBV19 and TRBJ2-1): DGGITQSPKYLFRKEGQNVTLSCEQNLNHDAMYWYRQDPGQGLRLIYYSQIVNDFQKGDIAEGYSVSREKKESFPLTVTSAQKNPTAFYLCASRGLGGLTHNEQFFGPGTRLTVL.